A selection of T cell receptor beta chains follows, all from one sample in a study of T cells in Graves' hyperthyroidism and ophthalmopathy. TCRdb reprocessed the multiplex PCR reads via MiXCR and lists one record per CDR3 protein. The sample carries around 35,000 distinct CDR3 sequences, around half recorded once. Sequencing was carried out using blood. The receptors here all came from a middle-aged man with Graves' ophthalmopathy. Both conserved end residues are part of each CDR3. D genes are given only for firm matches. Size values are once, few and many counts, or a class for expanded clones, and some rows have none.

j_call: TRBJ2-5
clone_size: many
v_call: TRBV28
d_call: TRBD1
cdr3_nt: TGTGCCAGCAGAAAAATGACAGGGGGACAAGAGACCCAGTACTTC
cdr3_aa: CASRKMTGGQETQYF

j_call: TRBJ1-5
clone_size: many
v_call: TRBV5-1
d_call: NA
cdr3_nt: TGCGCCAGCAGCTTGGAAACAGGGAGGGATCAGCCCCAGCATTTT
cdr3_aa: CASSLETGRDQPQHF

j_call: TRBJ2-5
clone_size: NA
v_call: TRBV20-1
d_call: NA
cdr3_nt: TGCAGCGTTGCCTTCTGGCAAGAGACCCAGTACTTC
cdr3_aa: CSVAFWQETQYF

j_call: TRBJ2-1
clone_size: many
v_call: TRBV10-3
d_call: TRBD1
cdr3_nt: TGTGCCACGACGGACCGGGACAGGGAAGACAATGAGCAGTTCTTC
cdr3_aa: CATTDRDREDNEQFF

j_call: TRBJ2-3
clone_size: many
v_call: TRBV19
d_call: NA
cdr3_nt: TGTGCCAGTAGTACGGGAGACGGCACAGATACGCAGTATTTT
cdr3_aa: CASSTGDGTDTQYF

j_call: TRBJ1-2
clone_size: many
v_call: TRBV6-1
d_call: TRBD1
cdr3_nt: TGTGCCAGCAGTGAAACTTCAAGGTCCAGGGGGAGTGAAGGCTACACCTTC
cdr3_aa: CASSETSRSRGSEGYTF

j_call: TRBJ1-3
clone_size: many
v_call: TRBV20-1
d_call: NA
cdr3_nt: TGCAGTGCCCCGCGGGGTGCCGATGGAAACACCATATATTTT
cdr3_aa: CSAPRGADGNTIYF

j_call: TRBJ2-7
clone_size: many
v_call: TRBV6-5
d_call: NA
cdr3_nt: TGTGCCAGCAGTTACTACGCTCCTCGGACCCTTGGGGGGAACTCCTACGAGCAGTACTTC
cdr3_aa: CASSYYAPRTLGGNSYEQYF

j_call: TRBJ2-3
clone_size: NA
v_call: TRBV20-1
d_call: NA
cdr3_nt: TGCAGTGCTCCTAGTAGGGCTACCACAGATACGCAGTATTTT
cdr3_aa: CSAPSRATTDTQYF

j_call: TRBJ2-3
clone_size: once
v_call: TRBV7-2
d_call: NA
cdr3_nt: TGTGTCAGTAGCTTAGGGGCTGGAGGGACAGATACGCAGTATTTT
cdr3_aa: CVSSLGAGGTDTQYF

j_call: TRBJ2-7
clone_size: many
v_call: TRBV12-3/TRBV12-4
d_call: NA
cdr3_nt: TGTGCCAGCAGTTTTGTCCGTGACAGTTCCTACGAGCAGTACTTC
cdr3_aa: CASSFVRDSSYEQYF

j_call: TRBJ2-7
clone_size: many
v_call: TRBV30
d_call: NA
cdr3_nt: TGTGCCTGGCACTCTAGCGTCAAGCAGTACTTC
cdr3_aa: CAWHSSVKQYF

j_call: TRBJ2-3
clone_size: NA
v_call: TRBV19
d_call: NA
cdr3_nt: TGTGCCAGTAGTGATTATACGCAGTATTTT
cdr3_aa: CASSDYTQYF

j_call: TRBJ1-2
clone_size: medium-sized
v_call: TRBV2
d_call: NA
cdr3_nt: TGTGCCAGCAGGGAGCTGATATCAATTTATGGCTACACCTTC
cdr3_aa: CASRELISIYGYTF

j_call: TRBJ1-5
clone_size: many
v_call: TRBV6-4
d_call: NA
cdr3_nt: TGTGCCAGCAGTGAGGATGGGAATCAGCCCCAGCATTTT
cdr3_aa: CASSEDGNQPQHF

j_call: TRBJ2-5
clone_size: many
v_call: TRBV12-3/TRBV12-4
d_call: NA
cdr3_nt: TGTGCCAGCAGTTGGAGAGAGACCCAGTACTTC
cdr3_aa: CASSWRETQYF

j_call: TRBJ2-6
clone_size: few
v_call: TRBV25-1
d_call: NA
cdr3_nt: TGTGCCAGCAGTGAATATAAGGGGGACAACGTCCTGACTTTC
cdr3_aa: CASSEYKGDNVLTF

j_call: TRBJ1-6
clone_size: NA
v_call: TRBV20-1
d_call: NA
cdr3_nt: TGCAGTGCTAGAGATGGGGCAGGGGAATCACCCCTCCACTTT
cdr3_aa: CSARDGAGESPLHF

j_call: TRBJ1-5
clone_size: many
v_call: TRBV4-1
d_call: NA
cdr3_nt: TGCGCCAGCAGCCAAGGCGGCAGCATGATGGAGCCCCAGCATTTT
cdr3_aa: CASSQGGSMMEPQHF

j_call: TRBJ1-5
clone_size: once
v_call: TRBV10-2
d_call: TRBD1
cdr3_nt: TGCACCAGCAAGCCGGGACAGGGTTCCTACGAGCATTTT
cdr3_aa: CTSKPGQGSYEHF

j_call: TRBJ1-3
clone_size: many
v_call: TRBV29-1
d_call: NA
cdr3_nt: TGCACGATAAAACAGGGACTATTCTTTGGAAACACCATATATTTT
cdr3_aa: CTIKQGLFFGNTIYF

j_call: TRBJ2-5
clone_size: many
v_call: TRBV7-9
d_call: NA
cdr3_nt: TGTGCCACCGTCTCAGCGGAAGAAGAAGAGACCCAGTACTTC
cdr3_aa: CATVSAEEEETQYF

j_call: TRBJ2-5
clone_size: medium-sized
v_call: TRBV7-2
d_call: NA
cdr3_nt: TGTGCCAGCAGCCTAACAGGGAACGGAGAGACCCAGTACTTC
cdr3_aa: CASSLTGNGETQYF

j_call: TRBJ2-3
clone_size: NA
v_call: TRBV9
d_call: TRBD2
cdr3_nt: TGTGCCAGCAGCGTAGAAGCGGGGGTTACCTACAATGAGCAGTATTTT
cdr3_aa: CASSVEAGVTYNEQYF